This TCR beta chain was captured in a study of T cells of healthy individuals. Germline CDR1 SGHRS, CDR2 YFSETQ. The CDR3 covers 15 residues. Concerning this clonotype itself: The junction departs from germline at one end; a sequencing error may be responsible.

One entry per CDR3 protein results from TCRdb running MiXCR on the 5' RACE reads. The sample has around 63,000 distinct CDR3 sequences, around 15% seen once. This chain connects TRBV5-1 to TRBJ2-7; 10 bases map to TRBD2. The sequence came from a human donor in good health. CDR3 amino acids: CDSSLGLASIGEQYF. The CDR3 nucleotides read TGCGACAGCAGCTTGGGACTAGCGTCAATCGGGGAGCAGTACTTC.